This entry lists 17 T cell receptor beta chains sequenced from one sample in a study of memory CD4+ T cells and cytomegalovirus serostatus. The sort gate was single viable CD3+CD4+CD8-CD45RO+ cells for memory CD4+ T cells. Method: immunoSEQ multiplex PCR; TCRdb's copy keeps in-frame clones and lacks some. The table lists some 57,000 clones, around 80% of them singletons. Sequencing input: memory CD4+ T cells from blood. Receptor source: an adult in good health and CMV-seronegative.

This clone was counted a few times. The chain joins TRBV10-1 to TRBJ1-5; 7 bases agree with TRBD1. V trimming: 8 bases; J trimming: 0 bases; junction bases outside the gene matches: 13. Germline lookup yields CDR1 WNHNN and CDR2 SYGVQD (reference sequence). This CDR3 has 17 residues. CDR3 sequence: CASLISKTGISNQPQHF. DNA of the CDR3: TGCGCCAGCCTTATCTCCAAGACAGGGATTAGCAATCAGCCCCAGCATTTT.

This clone appeared a few times. The same CDR3 is also encoded by other DNA sequences in this sample. The chain uses TRBV7-3 and TRBJ2-2, with D tentatively TRBD2 (5 bases). The CDR3 is 13 residues long. Trimming left V 2 bases short and J 6 bases short, with 7 bases between. Germline loops: CDR1 SGHTA, CDR2 FQGTGA. The CDR3 bases are TGTGCCAGCAGCTTAGGAGGAGCCGGGGAGCTGTTTTTT. It encodes CASSLGGAGELFF. Variable domain in full (rest from reference TRBV7-3 and TRBJ2-2): GAGVSQTPSNKVTEKGKYVELRCDPISGHTALYWYRQSLGQGPEFLIYFQGTGAADDSGLPNDRFFAVRPEGSVSTLKIQRTERGDSAVYLCASSLGGAGELFFGEGSRLTVL.

This clone was detected only a few times. The chain joins TRBV5-8 to TRBJ1-3; no clear D. The CDR3 length is 12 residues. Deletions cut 0 bases from V and 4 bases from J, with 2 bases between. The germline V gene encodes CDR1 SGHTS and CDR2 YDEGEE. The CDR3 sequence is CASSLVGNTIYF. The CDR3 nucleotides read TGTGCCAGCAGCTTGGTCGGAAACACCATATATTTT.

The chain joins TRBV28 to TRBJ2-3; D unclear. V was cut by 2 bases and J by 5 bases, with 11 bases left in between. The CDR3 totals 14 residues. In germline, CDR1 is MDHEN, CDR2 SYDVKM. CDR3 DNA: TGTGCCAGCAGTTTACTGGTGGGTGGAGATACGCAGTATTTT. It encodes CASSLLVGGDTQYF.

The chain is built from TRBV6-1 and TRBJ2-7, with TRBD2 identical over 8 bases. The trim removed 0 bases at V and 2 bases at J, leaving 9 bases unmatched. Germline V lookup: CDR1 MNHNS, CDR2 SASEGT. The CDR3 loop spans 17 amino acids. CDR3 sequence: CASSEAAWRGATYEQYF. Here the CDR3 DNA reads TGTGCCAGCAGTGAAGCGGCGTGGCGGGGGGCCACCTACGAGCAGTACTTC.

The chain employs TRBV6-6 and TRBJ2-1; D remains unclear. The CDR3 loop spans 11 amino acids. V gave up 8 bases and J gave up 10 bases, with 12 bases separating them. The germline V gene encodes CDR1 MNHNY and CDR2 SVGAGI (reference sequence). CDR3 sequence reads: CASLSPREQFF. In DNA, the CDR3 is TGTGCCAGCTTAAGCCCCAGGGAGCAGTTCTTC.

This chain connects TRBV7-2 to TRBJ2-2; D unclear. V lost 3 bases and J lost 1, with 6 bases in between. The germline V gene has CDR1 SGHTA and CDR2 FQGNSA. This CDR3 contains 14 residues. CDR3: CASSFLGNTGELFF. CDR3 DNA: TGTGCCAGCAGCTTTTTAGGGAACACCGGGGAGCTGTTTTTT. Full variable domain (remainder filled in from reference TRBV7-2 and TRBJ2-2): GAGVSQSPSNKVTEKGKDVELRCDPISGHTALYWYRQSLGQGLEFLIYFQGNSAPDKSGLPSDRFSAERTGGSVSTLTIQRTQQEDSAVYLCASSFLGNTGELFFGEGSRLTVL.

This chain links TRBV7-9 with TRBJ2-6; D is possibly TRBD1 (6 bases). The CDR3 contains 15 residues. Per the germline V gene, CDR1 is SEHNR and CDR2 is FQNEAQ (reference sequence). V lost 5 bases to trimming and J lost 1 base, with 9 bases between them. The CDR3 region has the DNA TGTGCCAGCAGCAAACAGGGATCTGGGGCCAACGTCCTGACTTTC. It specifies CASSKQGSGANVLTF.

The genes are TRBV6-5 and TRBJ2-2; possibly TRBD1 or TRBD2 for D (5 bases each). Germline loops: CDR1 MNHEY, CDR2 SVGAGI. The V end lost 2 bases, the J end lost 7 bases, and 8 bases lay between the germline ends. The CDR3 covers 13 residues. In DNA, the CDR3 is TGTGCCAGCAGTTACGGGGGTGGCGGGGAGCTGTTTTTT. Translating gives CASSYGGGGELFF.

The chain couples TRBV6-5 to TRBJ2-1; TRBD2 is a possible D gene (6 bases). This CDR3 has 16 amino acids. The ends were cut back, 2 bases at V and 4 bases at J, with 15 bases in the middle. The germline gives CDR1 MNHEY, CDR2 SVGAGI. For the CDR3, the DNA is TGTGCCAGCAGTTACGCGGACTACCGAGGGTACAATGAGCAGTTCTTC. Translated: CASSYADYRGYNEQFF.

This clone was found a few times. CDR3 in amino acids: CASSVAWEGWDSNQPQHF. CDR3 bases: TGTGCCAGCAGCGTAGCTTGGGAGGGGTGGGATAGCAATCAGCCCCAGCATTTT. The rearrangement uses TRBV9 and TRBJ1-5; possibly TRBD1 for D (5 bases). The germline V gene has CDR1 SGDLS and CDR2 YYNGEE. CDR3 size: 18 residues. V was pared by 0 bases and J by 0 bases, with 16 bases between. Together with reference TRBV9 and TRBJ1-5, the CDR3 gives the full variable domain: DSGVTQTPKHLITATGQRVTLRCSPRSGDLSVYWYQQSLDQGLQFLIQYYNGEERAKGNILERFSAQQFPDLHSELNLSSLELGDSALYFCASSVAWEGWDSNQPQHFGDGTRLSIL.

The chain joins TRBV7-8 to TRBJ2-1; TRBD1 agrees at 8 bases. V lost 5 bases to trimming and J lost 5 bases; unmatched junction nucleotides: 11. The V gene's germline CDR1 is SGHVS and CDR2 FQNEAQ. The CDR3 consists of 16 residues. CDR3 residues: CASSPYAGQGNNEQFF. DNA for the CDR3: TGTGCCAGCAGCCCCTACGCCGGACAGGGTAACAATGAGCAGTTCTTC.

The chain joins TRBV7-8 to TRBJ2-7; no definite D call. V lost 3 bases and J 6 bases, leaving 12 bases between the germline ends. Per the germline V gene, CDR1 is SGHVS and CDR2 is FQNEAQ. The CDR3 runs 13 residues. The CDR3 loop reads CASSLSQDFEQYF. CDR3 in DNA: TGTGCCAGCAGCTTGTCACAAGATTTCGAGCAGTACTTC.

The chain links TRBV5-1 to TRBJ2-1; TRBD1 or TRBD2 may be the D gene (6 bases each). Looked up from germline, CDR1 is SGHRS and CDR2 is YFSETQ. The CDR3 sequence is 16 residues long. Trimming shortened V by 6 bases and J by 0 bases, and 16 bases separated the two germline ends. In nucleotides, the CDR3 is TGCGCCAGCACGCTGGGACATAGCGGCTCCTACAATGAGCAGTTCTTC. It specifies CASTLGHSGSYNEQFF.

The gene calls are TRBV15 and TRBJ2-3, with a possible D match to TRBD2 (6 bases). The CDR3 extends over 16 amino acids. Germline CDR1 is LNHNV and CDR2 is YYDKDF (reference sequence). V lost 1 base, J lost 1 base, and 12 bases lay in between. Here the CDR3 DNA reads TGTGCCACCAGCAGAGCAGTAACGGGGGGCACAGATACGCAGTATTTT. It translates to CATSRAVTGGTDTQYF. Full variable domain (remainder filled in from reference TRBV15 and TRBJ2-3): DAMVIQNPRYQVTQFGKPVTLSCSQTLNHNVMYWYQQKSSQAPKLLFHYYDKDFNNEADTPDNFQSRRPNTSFCFLDIRSPGLGDTAMYLCATSRAVTGGTDTQYFGPGTRLTVL.

V gene TRBV7-2 combines with J gene TRBJ1-5, with TRBD1 as a possible D gene (6 bases). Trimming stripped 5 bases from V and 7 bases from J, with 12 bases between. Germline V lookup: CDR1 SGHTA, CDR2 FQGNSA. The CDR3 totals 13 residues. CDR3 nucleotides: TGTGCCAGCAGCCTCAGGGGTGAGCAGCCCCAGCATTTT. Translating gives CASSLRGEQPQHF.

V and J are TRBV28 and TRBJ1-5, with unresolved D. With 3 bases removed from V and 4 bases from J, the gap between germline ends came to 10 bases. Germline CDR1 MDHEN, CDR2 SYDVKM. This CDR3 comprises 14 residues. CDR3 sequence (DNA): TGTGCCAGCAGTTTTGGGGATTCTAATCAGCCCCAGCATTTT. As protein: CASSFGDSNQPQHF. Filled out from reference TRBV28 and TRBJ1-5, the complete variable domain reads DVKVTQSSRYLVKRTGEKVFLECVQDMDHENMFWYRQDPGLGLRLIYFSYDVKMKEKGDIPEGYSVSREKKERFSLILESASTNQTSMYLCASSFGDSNQPQHFGDGTRLSIL.